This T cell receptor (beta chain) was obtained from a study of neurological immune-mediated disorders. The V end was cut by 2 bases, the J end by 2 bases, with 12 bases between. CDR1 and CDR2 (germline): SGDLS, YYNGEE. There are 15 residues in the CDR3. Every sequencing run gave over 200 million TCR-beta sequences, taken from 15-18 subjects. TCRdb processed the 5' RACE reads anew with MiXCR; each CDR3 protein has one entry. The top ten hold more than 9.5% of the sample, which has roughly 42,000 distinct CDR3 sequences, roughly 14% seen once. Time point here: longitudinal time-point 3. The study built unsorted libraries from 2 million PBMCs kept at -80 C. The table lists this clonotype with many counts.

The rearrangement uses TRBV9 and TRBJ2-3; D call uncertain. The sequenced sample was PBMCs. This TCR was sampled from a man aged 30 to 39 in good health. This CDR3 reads CASSVDTTTTDTQYF. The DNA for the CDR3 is TGTGCCAGCAGCGTTGACACTACTACCACAGATACGCAGTATTTT.